The 28 T cell receptor beta chains given below trace back to one sample, sequenced in a study of siplizumab effects on memory and regulatory T cells. The table came from immunoSEQ multiplex PCR; TCRdb's copy has only in-frame clones and leaves some out. The data hold 110,000 or so clones, with about 90% observed a single time. Specimen: Tregs sorted from blood. These receptor sequences come from a human donor in good health.

This chain uses TRBV20-1 with TRBJ1-2; D remains unclear. V was cut by 3 bases and J by 6 bases, with 8 bases left in between. Looked up from germline, CDR1 is DFQATT and CDR2 is SNEGSKA (reference sequence). The length of the CDR3 is 11 residues. The CDR3 loop reads CSARVRDGYTF. The CDR3 coding sequence is TGCAGTGCTAGGGTTCGAGATGGCTACACCTTC.

The CDR3 sequence: CASSEAGISNQPQHF. In DNA, the CDR3 is TGTGCCAGCAGTGAAGCAGGGATCAGCAATCAGCCCCAGCATTTT. The V gene is TRBV2, the J gene TRBJ1-5; the D is unclear. Germline V CDR1 and CDR2: SNHLY, FYNNEI. The CDR3 has 15 residues. Trimming left V 0 bases short and J 1 base short, with 7 bases between.

The CDR3 DNA reads as TGTGCCAGCAGTGAGTTTTTTCTAGCTGGGACCCAGTACTTC. It encodes CASSEFFLAGTQYF. The V call is TRBV6-1, the J call TRBJ2-5; tentative D call: TRBD2 (5 bases). This CDR3 is built from 14 residues. The V end was cut by 3 bases, the J end by 7 bases, with 15 bases between. CDR1 is MNHNS and CDR2 is SASEGT in the germline V gene.

The chain combines TRBV7-2 with TRBJ2-3; 8 nucleotides match TRBD2. The CDR3 has 17 residues. After removal of 5 bases from V and 3 bases from J, the junction contained 13 bases not matched to a gene. Germline V gives CDR1 SGHTA, CDR2 FQGNSA. The CDR3 DNA sequence: TGTGCCAGCAGCCCCGGGGTCTACGGGGGGGTAACAGATACGCAGTATTTT. It translates to CASSPGVYGGVTDTQYF.

The chain carries TRBV7-2 and TRBJ2-7; no clear D. The CDR3 totals 15 residues. Trimming stripped 3 bases from V and 3 bases from J, with 15 bases between. The V gene's germline CDR1 is SGHTA and CDR2 FQGNSA. CDR3 nucleotide sequence: TGTGCCAGCAGCTTGGATATCACTATTAACTACGAGCAGTACTTC. It specifies CASSLDITINYEQYF. Complete variable domain (other parts from reference TRBV7-2 and TRBJ2-7): GAGVSQSPSNKVTEKGKDVELRCDPISGHTALYWYRQSLGQGLEFLIYFQGNSAPDKSGLPSDRFSAERTGGSVSTLTIQRTQQEDSAVYLCASSLDITINYEQYFGPGTRLTVT.

This chain uses TRBV5-5 with TRBJ1-2, with D uncertain. Germline values: CDR1 SGHKS, CDR2 YYEKEE (reference sequence). The CDR3 loop spans 12 amino acids. Trimming left V 3 bases short and J 8 bases short, with 11 bases between. The CDR3 protein is CASSWEPLGYTF. The CDR3 region has the DNA TGTGCCAGCAGCTGGGAGCCCCTAGGCTACACCTTC. Based on the CDR3 plus reference TRBV5-5 and TRBJ1-2, the full variable domain is DAGVTQSPTHLIKTRGQQVTLRCSPISGHKSVSWYQQVLGQGPQFIFQYYEKEERGRGNFPDRFSARQFPNYSSELNVNALLLGDSALYLCASSWEPLGYTFGSGTRLTVV.

The chain is built from TRBV5-1 and TRBJ2-7; D ambiguous. Trimming stripped 0 bases from V and 2 bases from J, with 9 bases between. This CDR3 is 14 amino acids long. Germline V gene sequence: CDR1 SGHRS, CDR2 YFSETQ. CDR3: CASSLGTSAYEQYF. CDR3 nucleotides: TGCGCCAGCAGCTTGGGGACCTCTGCCTACGAGCAGTACTTC.

The DNA of the CDR3 is TGTGCCAGCAGCGCCTTAGGACTAGCGGGAGGGCCCCGCACAGATACGCAGTATTTT. This encodes CASSALGLAGGPRTDTQYF. This sequence joins TRBV7-2 and TRBJ2-3; 15 nucleotides match TRBD2. Trimming at V came to 5 bases and at J to 1 base, leaving 10 bases not matched to a gene. The CDR3 totals 19 residues. CDR1 SGHTA and CDR2 FQGNSA come from the germline V gene.

This chain uses TRBV27 with TRBJ2-7; D not certain. In germline, CDR1 is MNHEY, CDR2 SMNVEV (reference sequence). Trimming took off 4 bases at V and 3 bases at J, with 7 bases between the two ends. This CDR3 comprises 12 residues. CDR3 DNA: TGTGCCAGCAGTTCCCCCTTCTACGAGCAGTACTTC. Its protein is CASSSPFYEQYF.

The chain carries TRBV13 and TRBJ1-1; TRBD1 might be the D (6 bases). CDR3 length: 14 amino acids. CDR1 and CDR2 (germline): PRHDT, FYEKMQ (reference sequence). Trimming shortened V by 1 base and J by 7 bases, and 13 bases separated the two germline ends. The CDR3 is CASSLVGGQVEAFF. Here the CDR3 DNA reads TGTGCCAGCAGCTTAGTGGGGGGGCAGGTTGAAGCTTTCTTT.

V is TRBV7-3 and J is TRBJ1-1; D is unresolved. Germline V gives CDR1 SGHTA, CDR2 FQGTGA. CDR3 size: 12 residues. Trimming removed 5 bases from V and 4 bases from J, with 8 bases in between. The chain's CDR3 is CASSGRFTEAFF. CDR3 in DNA: TGTGCCAGCAGCGGCAGGTTCACTGAAGCTTTCTTT.

This clone showed up just a few times. The J gene is TRBJ2-5, the V gene TRBV10-3; D not certain. CDR1 is ENHRY and CDR2 is SYGVKD in the germline V gene. CDR3 length equals 18 residues. Trimming took 2 bases from V and 5 from J, leaving 24 bases between them. The CDR3: CAISEPNVDTLVGETQYF. Here the CDR3 DNA reads TGTGCCATCAGTGAGCCGAACGTCGACACCTTGGTGGGGGAGACCCAGTACTTC.

Concerning this clone itself: The same CDR3 is also encoded by other DNA sequences in this sample. The V and J genes are TRBV5-1 and TRBJ2-2; 7 bases fit TRBD1. CDR1 is SGHRS, CDR2 YFSETQ, per germline. With V trimmed by 4 bases and J by 0 bases, 3 bases remained unmatched. The CDR3 totals 15 residues. CDR3 in amino acids: CASSPGTANTGELFF. The CDR3 nucleotides read TGCGCCAGCAGCCCGGGGACAGCGAACACCGGGGAGCTGTTTTTT.

The V gene is TRBV10-3, the J gene TRBJ2-5, with TRBD2 identical over 9 bases. The CDR3 has 14 residues. The V gene's germline CDR1 is ENHRY and CDR2 SYGVKD. Trimming took 10 bases from V and 4 from J; bases not matched to a gene: 10. The CDR3 nucleotides are TGTGCCAGCCTAGGCGGGGGGGCCGGAGAGACCCAGTACTTC. Translating it yields CASLGGGAGETQYF.

CDR3 DNA sequence: TGTGCCAGCAGTTTTTCTAGCGGGGGGACTGAGCAGTTCTTC. Its protein is CASSFSSGGTEQFF. This chain links TRBV6-5 with TRBJ2-1; TRBD2 agrees at 11 bases. The V gene's germline CDR1 is MNHEY and CDR2 SVGAGI. This CDR3 comprises 14 residues. The V gene end was trimmed by 4 bases and the J gene end by 9 bases; junction bases not matched to a gene: 5.

The chain joins TRBV2 to TRBJ2-1; D gene uncertain. CDR3 length: 16 residues. Germline loops: CDR1 SNHLY, CDR2 FYNNEI. V lost 6 bases, J lost 2 bases, and 17 bases lay in between. As DNA, the CDR3 is TGTGCCAGCAGGTCGTCATCTATTCTTACCTACAATGAGCAGTTCTTC. It translates to CASRSSSILTYNEQFF.

The chain has TRBV18 and TRBJ2-2; 10 positions match TRBD2. Losses at the gene ends were 3 bases for V and 2 bases for J; bases not matched to a gene: 9. Germline V lookup: CDR1 KGHSH, CDR2 LQKENI. The CDR3 covers 18 residues. CDR3 region: CASSPFSGLAANTGELFF. Here the CDR3 DNA reads TGTGCCAGCTCACCGTTTTCAGGACTAGCGGCAAACACCGGGGAGCTGTTTTTT. Filled out from reference TRBV18 and TRBJ2-2, the complete variable domain reads NAGVMQNPRHLVRRRGQEARLRCSPMKGHSHVYWYRQLPEEGLKFMVYLQKENIIDESGMPKERFSAEFPKEGPSILRIQQVVRGDSAAYFCASSPFSGLAANTGELFFGEGSRLTVL.

The gene calls are TRBV6-5 and TRBJ1-5, with a weak D call TRBD1 (6 bases). Trimming removed 6 bases from V and 4 bases from J, with 16 bases in between. CDR1 and CDR2 (germline): MNHEY, SVGAGI. This CDR3 has 15 amino acids. This CDR3 reads CASRQTGRVNQPQHF. The DNA for the CDR3 is TGTGCCAGCAGACAGACAGGCAGAGTTAATCAGCCCCAGCATTTT.

The gene calls are TRBV11-2 and TRBJ1-3, with a possible D match to TRBD1 (6 bases). V was clipped by 6 bases and J by 1 base, with 13 bases between them. The germline CDR1 and CDR2 sequences are SGHAT and FQNNGV. This CDR3 has 15 amino acids. The CDR3 loop reads CASRSGEWSGNTIYF. CDR3 nucleotides: TGTGCCAGCAGGTCAGGGGAATGGTCTGGAAACACCATATATTTT.

The J gene is TRBJ2-2, the V gene TRBV11-2; D may be TRBD1 or TRBD2 (5 bases each). The V and J ends lost 6 bases and 3 bases respectively, with 17 bases between them. Germline V gene lookup returns CDR1 SGHAT and CDR2 FQNNGV. The CDR3 runs 16 residues. CDR3 region: CASSFRILGDTGELFF. The CDR3 DNA sequence: TGTGCCAGCAGTTTCAGGATTTTGGGGGACACCGGGGAGCTGTTTTTT. Looking up the rest from reference TRBV11-2 and TRBJ2-2 gives the full variable domain: EAGVAQSPRYKIIEKRQSVAFWCNPISGHATLYWYQQILGQGPKLLIQFQNNGVVDDSQLPKDRFSAERLKGVDSTLKIQPAKLEDSAVYLCASSFRILGDTGELFFGEGSRLTVL.

This clone turned up a few times. The J gene is TRBJ1-4, the V gene TRBV7-9; D unresolved. V was shortened by 3 bases and J by 8 bases, with 4 bases between the two germline ends. The germline gives CDR1 SEHNR, CDR2 FQNEAQ (reference sequence). The CDR3 has 11 amino acids. The CDR3 sequence is CASSFSEKLFF. CDR3 DNA sequence: TGTGCCAGCAGCTTCTCCGAAAAACTGTTTTTT.

The CDR3 DNA sequence: TGTGCCAGCAGCTTGGGGATGGGCACAGATACGCAGTATTTT. Translation: CASSLGMGTDTQYF. J is TRBJ2-3 and V is TRBV5-4; D is unclear. This CDR3 comprises 14 residues. V lost 0 bases, J lost 1 base, and 6 bases lay in between. Germline V gives CDR1 SGHNT, CDR2 YYREEE (reference sequence).

The chain uses TRBV6-6 and TRBJ2-1; D may be TRBD2 (6 bases). The germline V gene has CDR1 MNHNY and CDR2 SVGAGI (reference sequence). The germline V and J ends were trimmed by 3 bases and 3 bases, with 12 bases remaining between them. This CDR3 is built from 15 residues. The CDR3 DNA reads TGTGCCAGCAGTTATGGGGGGTACGACTACAATGAGCAGTTCTTC. Amino acid sequence: CASSYGGYDYNEQFF.

Here the CDR3 reads CATTGTGVAQTF. The CDR3 DNA reads TGTGCCACTACCGGGACAGGGGTAGCTCAGACCTTC. The chain recombines TRBV2 with TRBJ1-2; 10 nucleotides agree with TRBD1. Trimming removed 10 bases from V and 14 bases from J; junction bases left unmatched: 13. CDR1 is SNHLY, CDR2 FYNNEI, per germline. The CDR3 has 12 amino acids.

A remark on this clone: This sample also contains other DNA sequences that code for the same CDR3. The chain's CDR3 is CASSLGGVDTQYF. The CDR3 DNA is TGCGCCAGCAGCTTGGGAGGGGTAGATACGCAGTATTTT. The chain has TRBV5-1 and TRBJ2-3; perhaps D is TRBD1 or TRBD2 (5 bases each). The CDR3 is 13 residues long. CDR1 is SGHRS and CDR2 is YFSETQ in the germline V gene. Between the trimmed V and J ends, which lost 0 bases and 5 bases, there was a span of 7 bases.

This chain connects TRBV5-1 to TRBJ1-2, with D unresolved. CDR1 and CDR2 (germline): SGHRS, YFSETQ. V lost 0 bases and J lost 5, with 8 bases in between. CDR3 length: 13 residues. CDR3: CASSLALVYGYTF. The CDR3 DNA sequence: TGCGCCAGCAGCTTGGCCTTAGTATATGGCTACACCTTC.

To note about this clone: Other DNA sequences in the sample encode the same CDR3. The chain is built from TRBV5-6 and TRBJ1-1; TRBD1 matches 7 bases. J lost 3 bases, V lost 0 bases, and 2 bases had no gene match. CDR3 size: 14 residues. Looked up from germline, CDR1 is SGHDT and CDR2 is YYEEEE. CDR3 sequence: CASSLAGGYTEAFF. CDR3 DNA: TGTGCCAGCAGCTTGGCAGGGGGATACACTGAAGCTTTCTTT.

This clone occurred a few times. The J gene is TRBJ1-5, the V gene TRBV2, with no clear D. Germline lookup yields CDR1 SNHLY and CDR2 FYNNEI. The CDR3 has 13 residues. Trimming pared 7 bases from V and 6 bases from J, leaving 13 bases between. The CDR3 region is CASNSQSGQPQHF. The CDR3 region has the DNA TGTGCCAGCAATAGCCAGTCAGGTCAGCCCCAGCATTTT.